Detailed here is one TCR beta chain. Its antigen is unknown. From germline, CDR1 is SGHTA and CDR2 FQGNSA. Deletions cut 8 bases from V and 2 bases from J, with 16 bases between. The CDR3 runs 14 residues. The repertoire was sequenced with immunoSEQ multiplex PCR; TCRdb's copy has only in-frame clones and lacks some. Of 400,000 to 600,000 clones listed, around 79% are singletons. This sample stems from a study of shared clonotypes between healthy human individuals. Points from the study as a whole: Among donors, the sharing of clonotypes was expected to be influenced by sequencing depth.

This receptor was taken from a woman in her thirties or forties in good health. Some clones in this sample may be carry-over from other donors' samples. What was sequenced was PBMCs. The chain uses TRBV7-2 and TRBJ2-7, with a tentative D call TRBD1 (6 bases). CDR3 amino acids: CASGKGDIAYEQYF. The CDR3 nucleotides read TGTGCCAGCGGGAAAGGGGACATAGCCTACGAGCAGTACTTC.